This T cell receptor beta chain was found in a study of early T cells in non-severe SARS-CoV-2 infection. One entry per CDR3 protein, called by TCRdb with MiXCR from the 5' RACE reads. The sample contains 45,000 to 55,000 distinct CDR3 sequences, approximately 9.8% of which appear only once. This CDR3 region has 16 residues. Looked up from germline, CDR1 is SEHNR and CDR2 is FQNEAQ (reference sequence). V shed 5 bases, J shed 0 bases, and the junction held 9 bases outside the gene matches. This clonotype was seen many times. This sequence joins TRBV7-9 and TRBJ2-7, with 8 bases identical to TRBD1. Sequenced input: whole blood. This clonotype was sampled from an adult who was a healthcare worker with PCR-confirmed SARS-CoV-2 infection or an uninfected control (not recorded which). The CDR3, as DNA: TGTGCCAGCAGCACCCCAGGGGGCCCCAACTCCTACGAGCAGTACTTC. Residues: CASSTPGGPNSYEQYF.